These T cell receptor beta chains were read from a single sample in a study of T cell responses to AZD1222 COVID-19 vaccine. Here immunoSEQ multiplex PCR was the method, and the copy in TCRdb shows in-frame clones only, minus some. Among more than 80,000 clones, approximately 85% were seen once, and the ten largest hold around 5.8%. Source: peripheral blood, taken on day 0 of AZD1222 vaccination. These receptors all come from an adult in good health. Both conserved end residues are part of each CDR3. The D gene is left open where the match is weak. Clone size is given for some rows only: seen once, a few or many times, or a class if the clone is expanded.

v_gene: TRBV29-1; j_gene: TRBJ1-1; d_gene: -; len: 13; abundance: -; CDR3nt: TGCAGCGTTGGTAGAGGGAGGAACACTGAAGCTTTCTTT; CDR3aa: CSVGRGRNTEAFF
v_gene: TRBV7-9; j_gene: TRBJ1-3; d_gene: -; len: 16; abundance: few; CDR3nt: TGTGCCAGCAGTTCCAAGGACACCTCGCCTGGAAACACCATATATTTT; CDR3aa: CASSSKDTSPGNTIYF
v_gene: TRBV6-2/TRBV6-3; j_gene: TRBJ1-1; d_gene: -; len: 13; abundance: -; CDR3nt: TGTGCCAGCAGCACCAGGGCGAACACTGAAGCTTTCTTT; CDR3aa: CASSTRANTEAFF
v_gene: TRBV6-2/TRBV6-3; j_gene: TRBJ2-7; d_gene: TRBD1; len: 16; abundance: -; CDR3nt: TGTGCCAGCAGTTACACCCGACAGGGGCTTTCAGGCGAGCAGTACTTC; CDR3aa: CASSYTRQGLSGEQYF
v_gene: TRBV11-3; j_gene: TRBJ2-1; d_gene: TRBD1; len: 16; abundance: -; CDR3nt: TGTGCCAGCAGCCCTAGCCCCTGGACAGGTCCCAATGAGCAGTTCTTC; CDR3aa: CASSPSPWTGPNEQFF
v_gene: TRBV7-2; j_gene: TRBJ2-3; d_gene: -; len: 14; abundance: once; CDR3nt: TGTGCCAGCAGCCCAAGGTTTAGGTCAGATACGCAGTATTTT; CDR3aa: CASSPRFRSDTQYF
v_gene: TRBV5-6; j_gene: TRBJ1-5; d_gene: -; len: 14; abundance: -; CDR3nt: TGTGCCAGCAGCTTGATACAGGACAATCAGCCCCAGCATTTT; CDR3aa: CASSLIQDNQPQHF
v_gene: TRBV3-1/TRBV3-2; j_gene: TRBJ1-2; d_gene: -; len: 13; abundance: once; CDR3nt: TGTGCCAGCAGCCAAGATTTACGGGCTGGCTACACCTTC; CDR3aa: CASSQDLRAGYTF
v_gene: TRBV27; j_gene: TRBJ2-7; d_gene: -; len: 15; abundance: -; CDR3nt: TGTGCCAGCAGTTTGTATAAGGGTAACTCCTACGAGCAGTACTTC; CDR3aa: CASSLYKGNSYEQYF
v_gene: TRBV7-3; j_gene: TRBJ1-1; d_gene: TRBD1; len: 14; abundance: -; CDR3nt: TGTGCCAGCAGCCGGGGACAGGGGACCGGTGAAGCTTTCTTT; CDR3aa: CASSRGQGTGEAFF
v_gene: TRBV3-1/TRBV3-2; j_gene: TRBJ1-1; d_gene: -; len: 14; abundance: once; CDR3nt: TGTGCCAGCAGCCAATTAAGCGGCGAGGGTGAAGCTTTCTTT; CDR3aa: CASSQLSGEGEAFF
v_gene: TRBV15; j_gene: TRBJ1-1; d_gene: -; len: 13; abundance: -; CDR3nt: TGTGCCACCAGCAGGGGGACGTACACTGAAGCTTTCTTT; CDR3aa: CATSRGTYTEAFF
v_gene: TRBV12-3/TRBV12-4; j_gene: TRBJ2-2; d_gene: -; len: 11; abundance: -; CDR3nt: TGTGCCAGCAAAGGCACCGGGGAGCTGTTTTTT; CDR3aa: CASKGTGELFF
v_gene: TRBV7-2; j_gene: TRBJ2-7; d_gene: -; len: 14; abundance: -; CDR3nt: TGTGCCAGCAGCTTAAGGAGGGAGGGGGGCGAGCAGTACTTC; CDR3aa: CASSLRREGGEQYF
v_gene: TRBV28; j_gene: TRBJ1-2; d_gene: TRBD1; len: 14; abundance: -; CDR3nt: TGTGCCAGCAGCTTGGACAGGGATAACTATGGCTACACCTTC; CDR3aa: CASSLDRDNYGYTF
v_gene: TRBV6-1; j_gene: TRBJ2-7; d_gene: -; len: 12; abundance: -; CDR3nt: TGTGCCAGCAGTGAACCAACCTACGAGCAGTACTTC; CDR3aa: CASSEPTYEQYF
v_gene: TRBV19; j_gene: TRBJ1-2; d_gene: TRBD1; len: 13; abundance: -; CDR3nt: TGTGCCAGCAGGGGGCGCGGGAACTATGGCTACACCTTC; CDR3aa: CASRGRGNYGYTF
v_gene: TRBV6-2/TRBV6-3; j_gene: TRBJ2-5; d_gene: -; len: 14; abundance: -; CDR3nt: TGTGCCAGCAGCTTCTCGGGCCCCAGAGAGACCCAGTACTTC; CDR3aa: CASSFSGPRETQYF
v_gene: TRBV28; j_gene: TRBJ2-4; d_gene: -; len: 14; abundance: once; CDR3nt: TGTGCCAGCAGTTTGGAGGGGGCCAAAAACATTCAGTACTTC; CDR3aa: CASSLEGAKNIQYF
v_gene: TRBV19; j_gene: TRBJ1-5; d_gene: -; len: 14; abundance: -; CDR3nt: TGTGCCAGTATAAGAAAGGCGGGCAATCAGCCCCAGCATTTT; CDR3aa: CASIRKAGNQPQHF
v_gene: TRBV7-6; j_gene: TRBJ2-7; d_gene: TRBD1; len: 14; abundance: -; CDR3nt: TGTGCCACCTCGAAACAGGGGCCCCTCTACGAGCAGTACTTC; CDR3aa: CATSKQGPLYEQYF
v_gene: TRBV30; j_gene: TRBJ1-1; d_gene: -; len: 12; abundance: -; CDR3nt: TGTGCCTGGGGGGGGTTGAACACTGAAGCTTTCTTT; CDR3aa: CAWGGLNTEAFF
v_gene: TRBV30; j_gene: TRBJ1-2; d_gene: -; len: 13; abundance: -; CDR3nt: TGTGCCTGGAGTGTAGGCAGGAGGGATGGCTACACCTTC; CDR3aa: CAWSVGRRDGYTF
v_gene: TRBV4-2; j_gene: TRBJ2-7; d_gene: -; len: 14; abundance: -; CDR3nt: TGTGCCAGCAGCCAAGGAGGGACTCGCTACGAGCAGTACTTC; CDR3aa: CASSQGGTRYEQYF
v_gene: TRBV19; j_gene: TRBJ1-2; d_gene: TRBD1; len: 15; abundance: -; CDR3nt: TGTGCCACTATCTCCGGGACAGGGGGCCCCTATGGCTACACCTTC; CDR3aa: CATISGTGGPYGYTF
v_gene: TRBV12-3/TRBV12-4; j_gene: TRBJ2-5; d_gene: -; len: 13; abundance: -; CDR3nt: TGTGCCAGCAGTTTAAGGGACTCGAAGACCCAGTACTTC; CDR3aa: CASSLRDSKTQYF
v_gene: TRBV5-1; j_gene: TRBJ2-3; d_gene: -; len: 13; abundance: -; CDR3nt: TGCGCCAGCATGCGACAGGGCACAGATACGCAGTATTTT; CDR3aa: CASMRQGTDTQYF
v_gene: TRBV9; j_gene: TRBJ2-1; d_gene: TRBD2; len: 19; abundance: -; CDR3nt: TGTGCCAGCAGCGTGGCGGGACTAGCGGGAGGAGGGTCCTACAATGAGCAGTTCTTC; CDR3aa: CASSVAGLAGGGSYNEQFF
v_gene: TRBV28; j_gene: TRBJ2-2; d_gene: -; len: 15; abundance: -; CDR3nt: TGTGCCAGCAGTTTAGGTACTGTACTCACCGGGGAGCTGTTTTTT; CDR3aa: CASSLGTVLTGELFF
v_gene: TRBV7-9; j_gene: TRBJ1-2; d_gene: TRBD1; len: 15; abundance: -; CDR3nt: TGTGCCAGCAGCCTTGCACAGGGGGCACTGGATGGCTACACCTTC; CDR3aa: CASSLAQGALDGYTF
v_gene: TRBV5-1; j_gene: TRBJ2-3; d_gene: TRBD2; len: 16; abundance: -; CDR3nt: TGCGCCAGCAGCTTCTATAGCGGGAGAATTACAGATACGCAGTATTTT; CDR3aa: CASSFYSGRITDTQYF
v_gene: TRBV20-1; j_gene: TRBJ2-7; d_gene: TRBD2; len: 15; abundance: -; CDR3nt: TGCAGTGCTAGTAGCGGGCGGGAGCGACCCTACGAGCAGTACTTC; CDR3aa: CSASSGRERPYEQYF
v_gene: TRBV2; j_gene: TRBJ2-2; d_gene: -; len: 14; abundance: -; CDR3nt: TGTGCCAGCAGTGAATTTGAGGGGACCTGGGAGCTGTTTTTT; CDR3aa: CASSEFEGTWELFF
v_gene: TRBV5-4; j_gene: TRBJ2-7; d_gene: -; len: 15; abundance: -; CDR3nt: TGTGCCAGCAGCTCCGGAGGAAGTGGTGGGTACGAGCAGTACTTC; CDR3aa: CASSSGGSGGYEQYF
v_gene: TRBV11-2; j_gene: TRBJ2-5; d_gene: -; len: 13; abundance: -; CDR3nt: TGTGCCAGCAAGGAAGTAGGGCAAGAGACCCAGTACTTC; CDR3aa: CASKEVGQETQYF
v_gene: TRBV6-6; j_gene: TRBJ2-1; d_gene: TRBD2; len: 11; abundance: -; CDR3nt: TGTGCCAGCAGCCGAACTAGCGAACAGTTCTTC; CDR3aa: CASSRTSEQFF
v_gene: TRBV6-5; j_gene: TRBJ2-7; d_gene: -; len: 15; abundance: -; CDR3nt: TGTGCCAGCAGTTACTCAGTCCTGCGCGGGGTCGAGCAGTACTTC; CDR3aa: CASSYSVLRGVEQYF
v_gene: TRBV19; j_gene: TRBJ2-5; d_gene: TRBD2; len: 16; abundance: -; CDR3nt: TGTGCCAGTAGTATTATAGCGGGATCCAGCCAAGAGACCCAGTACTTC; CDR3aa: CASSIIAGSSQETQYF
v_gene: TRBV10-3; j_gene: TRBJ2-7; d_gene: TRBD2; len: 16; abundance: -; CDR3nt: TGTGCCATCAATCAAGCGGGAGGGTTAAACGCCTACGAGCAGTACTTC; CDR3aa: CAINQAGGLNAYEQYF
v_gene: TRBV9; j_gene: TRBJ1-1; d_gene: -; len: 16; abundance: -; CDR3nt: TGTGCCAGCAGCTCGATGCGGGGGTTGGTGAACACTGAAGCTTTCTTT; CDR3aa: CASSSMRGLVNTEAFF
v_gene: TRBV30; j_gene: TRBJ2-1; d_gene: -; len: 15; abundance: -; CDR3nt: TGTGCCTGGAGTGTAGGAGGTTCTGGGTGGAATGAGCAGTTCTTC; CDR3aa: CAWSVGGSGWNEQFF
v_gene: TRBV3-1/TRBV3-2; j_gene: TRBJ1-5; d_gene: TRBD1; len: 18; abundance: -; CDR3nt: TGTGCCAGCAGCCAGGGTGCTCAAAACCGGGACAGGGTTCAGCCCCAGCATTTT; CDR3aa: CASSQGAQNRDRVQPQHF
v_gene: TRBV19; j_gene: TRBJ2-1; d_gene: TRBD2; len: 15; abundance: once; CDR3nt: TGTGCCAGTAGGGAATCTAGCGGCCATTACAATGAGCAGTTCTTC; CDR3aa: CASRESSGHYNEQFF
v_gene: TRBV5-1; j_gene: TRBJ1-1; d_gene: TRBD1; len: 13; abundance: -; CDR3nt: TGCGCCAGTGGACAGGACGTGAACACTGAAGCTTTCTTT; CDR3aa: CASGQDVNTEAFF
v_gene: TRBV5-4; j_gene: TRBJ2-1; d_gene: TRBD1; len: 16; abundance: -; CDR3nt: TGTGCCAGCAGAACAACAGGGGAAGTAATCTACAATGAGCAGTTCTTC; CDR3aa: CASRTTGEVIYNEQFF
v_gene: TRBV7-2; j_gene: TRBJ2-7; d_gene: TRBD1; len: 13; abundance: -; CDR3nt: TGTGCCAGCAGCTTAAGACAGGGATACGAGCAGTACTTC; CDR3aa: CASSLRQGYEQYF
v_gene: TRBV25-1; j_gene: TRBJ1-5; d_gene: TRBD1; len: 15; abundance: -; CDR3nt: TGTGCCAGCAGTGGCAGGGGGCAGGGCAATCAGCCCCAGCATTTT; CDR3aa: CASSGRGQGNQPQHF
v_gene: TRBV7-9; j_gene: TRBJ1-5; d_gene: -; len: 14; abundance: once; CDR3nt: TGTGCCAGCAGCTCGGACCGACCACCGCAGCCCCAGCATTTT; CDR3aa: CASSSDRPPQPQHF
v_gene: TRBV27; j_gene: TRBJ1-5; d_gene: -; len: 13; abundance: -; CDR3nt: TGTGCCAGCAGTTTGGGCAGGGGCCAGCCCCAGCATTTT; CDR3aa: CASSLGRGQPQHF
v_gene: TRBV15; j_gene: TRBJ2-6; d_gene: TRBD1; len: 17; abundance: once; CDR3nt: TGTGCCACCAGCACCAGGACAGGCCTCTCTGGGGCCAACGTCCTGACTTTC; CDR3aa: CATSTRTGLSGANVLTF
v_gene: TRBV9; j_gene: TRBJ1-1; d_gene: TRBD1; len: 15; abundance: -; CDR3nt: TGTGCCAGCAGCGCGAACAGGGGGGTGAACACTGAAGCTTTCTTT; CDR3aa: CASSANRGVNTEAFF
v_gene: TRBV7-2; j_gene: TRBJ2-7; d_gene: -; len: 13; abundance: -; CDR3nt: TGTGCCAGCAGCTCGGGACAATCCAACGAGCAGTACTTC; CDR3aa: CASSSGQSNEQYF
v_gene: TRBV5-1; j_gene: TRBJ2-2; d_gene: -; len: 16; abundance: -; CDR3nt: TGCGCCAGCAGCCACCGAGGCAGGGGGGGATCCGGGGAGCTGTTTTTT; CDR3aa: CASSHRGRGGSGELFF
v_gene: TRBV12-5; j_gene: TRBJ1-2; d_gene: TRBD1; len: 13; abundance: -; CDR3nt: TGTGCTAGTGGTAACGGGACAGTCCATGGCTACACCTTC; CDR3aa: CASGNGTVHGYTF
v_gene: TRBV7-2; j_gene: TRBJ1-2; d_gene: -; len: 16; abundance: few; CDR3nt: TGTGCCAGCAGCTTAGTTCTAGGTGGGACAATGACTGGCTACACCTTC; CDR3aa: CASSLVLGGTMTGYTF